Below, 25 T cell receptor beta chains from the same sample are listed, as sequenced in a study of T cell responses to AZD1222 COVID-19 vaccine. Sequenced by immunoSEQ multiplex PCR; TCRdb stores in-frame clones only, minus some. This table has about 73,000 clones, around 89% appearing once. Here the sequenced sample was peripheral blood, taken on day 0 of AZD1222 vaccination. The origin of the receptors is an adult in good health.

The chain employs TRBV24-1 and TRBJ1-5; perhaps TRBD1 as D (5 bases). Germline CDR1 is KGHDR and CDR2 is SFDVKD. This CDR3 has 12 amino acids. The V end was cut by 7 bases, the J end by 7 bases, with 10 bases between. This CDR3 reads CATSQGRQPQHF. The CDR3 DNA is TGTGCCACCAGCCAGGGACGCCAGCCCCAGCATTTT.

CDR3: CASNWGSDQPQHF. In DNA form, the CDR3 reads TGTGCCAGCAACTGGGGGAGTGATCAGCCCCAGCATTTT. The V call is TRBV28, the J call TRBJ1-5; tentative D call: TRBD1 (5 bases). Germline loops: CDR1 MDHEN, CDR2 SYDVKM. The CDR3 consists of 13 residues. V was shortened by 7 bases and J by 5 bases, with 12 bases between the two germline ends.

This chain joins TRBV19 and TRBJ1-5; 10 bases map to TRBD1. J was trimmed by 5 bases and V by 3 bases; bases with no gene match: 1. Germline V gene sequence: CDR1 LNHDA, CDR2 SQIVND (reference sequence). The CDR3 length is 14 residues. The CDR3 coding sequence is TGTGCCAGTAGTATGGGACAGGGGTATCAGCCCCAGCATTTT. Its protein product is CASSMGQGYQPQHF.

The V and J genes are TRBV27 and TRBJ2-1, with TRBD1 matching over 7 bases. Germline trimming cut 6 bases from V and 4 bases from J; bases unmatched to any gene: 0. Germline CDR1 is MNHEY and CDR2 is SMNVEV (reference sequence). The CDR3 spans 12 residues. The CDR3 spells CASRTGYNEQFF. Written as DNA, the CDR3 is TGTGCCAGCAGGACAGGGTACAATGAGCAGTTCTTC.

This clone came up a few times. The CDR3 loop is CASRWTGSYEQYF. The CDR3 coding sequence is TGTGCCAGCAGATGGACAGGCTCCTACGAGCAGTACTTC. This chain connects TRBV6-5 to TRBJ2-7; 7 nucleotides align to TRBD1. The junction had 2 bases not matched to a gene; V was cut back by 6 bases and J by 0 bases. This CDR3 has 13 residues. Germline CDR1 is MNHEY and CDR2 is SVGAGI.

The rearrangement joins TRBV5-6 to TRBJ2-5, with TRBD1 as a possible D gene (6 bases). The CDR3 runs 13 residues. Germline-derived CDR1 and CDR2 are SGHDT and YYEEEE. V dropped 9 bases and J dropped 3 bases, with 15 bases sitting between them. In nucleotides, the CDR3 is TGTGCCACACGGACAGCTGTAGAAGAGACCCAGTACTTC. It encodes CATRTAVEETQYF.

This clone was counted once. The rearrangement links TRBV27 to TRBJ1-1; D possibly corresponds to TRBD1 (5 bases). The CDR3 is 14 residues long. The germline V gene encodes CDR1 MNHEY and CDR2 SMNVEV (reference sequence). Trimming left V 5 bases short and J 2 bases short, with 12 bases between. The CDR3 nucleotides are TGTGCCAGCAGTCGACAGTTATCCAACACTGAAGCTTTCTTT. It yields the protein CASSRQLSNTEAFF.

The J gene is TRBJ1-5, the V gene TRBV15, with a possible D match to TRBD1 (6 bases). There are 14 residues in the CDR3. Germline V gives CDR1 LNHNV, CDR2 YYDKDF (reference sequence). V gave up 8 bases and J gave up 3 bases, with 14 bases separating them. The CDR3 loop is CATATGLNNQPQHF. CDR3 coding DNA: TGTGCCACCGCAACAGGGCTGAACAATCAGCCCCAGCATTTT.

This clone showed up just once. This chain links TRBV5-1 with TRBJ1-2, with D perhaps matching TRBD1 (6 bases). The CDR3 sequence is 14 residues long. CDR1 SGHRS and CDR2 YFSETQ come from the germline V gene. Trimming removed 4 bases at V and 2 bases at J, with 12 bases between. The CDR3 reads CASSPEGGNYGYTF. CDR3 sequence (DNA): TGCGCCAGCAGCCCCGAAGGGGGGAACTATGGCTACACCTTC.

V gene TRBV6-5 combines with J gene TRBJ2-2; perhaps D is TRBD1 or TRBD2 (5 bases each). Germline CDR1 reads MNHEY; CDR2 reads SVGAGI. This CDR3 comprises 14 residues. V gave up 4 bases and J gave up 6 bases, with 12 bases separating them. CDR3 sequence reads: CASSSLVGAGELFF. In nucleotides, the CDR3 is TGTGCCAGCAGTTCCCTAGTGGGGGCCGGGGAGCTGTTTTTT.

V and J are TRBV9 and TRBJ1-1; 7 bases line up with TRBD1. The ends lost 3 bases at V and 4 bases at J; junction bases unmatched: 9. Germline V gene lookup returns CDR1 SGDLS and CDR2 YYNGEE. This CDR3 has 15 residues. This CDR3 is CASSALQQGSTEAFF. The CDR3 region has the DNA TGTGCCAGCAGCGCGCTACAACAGGGGAGCACTGAAGCTTTCTTT.

The sample holds one count of this clone. The chain joins TRBV28 to TRBJ2-1; no firm D call. Germline V gene sequence: CDR1 MDHEN, CDR2 SYDVKM. V was cut by 2 bases and J by 13 bases, with 15 bases left in between. The CDR3 is made up of 13 amino acids. In DNA form, the CDR3 reads TGTGCCAGCAGTTTAGGTGAGGTACAACTACAGTTCTTC. Encoded protein: CASSLGEVQLQFF.

This sequence joins TRBV19 and TRBJ2-1, with 11 positions matching TRBD2. CDR1 LNHDA and CDR2 SQIVND come from the germline V gene (reference sequence). V was pared by 7 bases and J by 7 bases, with 18 bases of the junction left unmatched. The CDR3 extends over 18 amino acids. CDR3 nucleotide sequence: TGTGCCAGTACCTCAGGCTTAGGCGGTAGCGGGGGGGCGAATGAGCAGTTCTTC. Protein: CASTSGLGGSGGANEQFF.

This sequence joins TRBV9 and TRBJ2-1, with D maybe TRBD1 (8 bases). V dropped 3 bases and J dropped 13 bases, with 29 bases sitting between them. CDR3 length: 17 amino acids. Looked up from germline, CDR1 is SGDLS and CDR2 is YYNGEE. The CDR3: CASSGGLGQGVSGAQFF. The CDR3 DNA sequence: TGTGCCAGCAGCGGCGGACTAGGACAGGGAGTAAGCGGAGCCCAGTTCTTC.

This sequence joins TRBV19 and TRBJ2-3, with 7 bases identical to TRBD1. CDR1 LNHDA and CDR2 SQIVND come from the germline V gene (reference sequence). Losses at the gene ends were 8 bases for V and 4 bases for J; bases not matched to a gene: 3. This CDR3 spans 12 amino acids. CDR3 bases: TGTGCCAGTGGGCAGGGGGCAGATACGCAGTATTTT. Translated: CASGQGADTQYF.

This clone showed up just a few times. The rearrangement links TRBV11-1 to TRBJ1-1, with 7 positions matching TRBD1. V lost 5 bases to trimming and J lost 1 base; unmatched junction nucleotides: 4. Germline V gene sequence: CDR1 SGHAT, CDR2 FQDESV (reference sequence). The CDR3 spans 14 residues. The CDR3 reads CASSLRTGNTEAFF. The CDR3 DNA reads as TGTGCCAGCAGCCTAAGGACAGGGAACACTGAAGCTTTCTTT.

The rearrangement joins TRBV6-2 or TRBV6-3 to TRBJ2-3, with TRBD2 matching over 9 bases. With V trimmed by 0 bases and J by 2 bases, 6 bases remained unmatched. The CDR3 covers 17 residues. Germline V CDR1 and CDR2: MNHEY, SVGEGT. The CDR3 loop is CASSYSLSGGYTDTQYF. CDR3 sequence (DNA): TGTGCCAGCAGTTACTCGTTAAGCGGGGGGTACACAGATACGCAGTATTTT.

V is TRBV24-1 and J is TRBJ2-1; D is ambiguous. V lost 0 bases and J 8 bases, leaving 1 base between the germline ends. The CDR3 contains 11 residues. CDR1 and CDR2 (germline): KGHDR, SFDVKD. This CDR3 is CATSDLDEQFF. CDR3 nucleotide sequence: TGTGCCACCAGTGATTTGGATGAGCAGTTCTTC.

The chain is built from TRBV7-2 and TRBJ2-3, with 8 bases matching TRBD2. The CDR3 is made up of 16 amino acids. The germline CDR1 and CDR2 sequences are SGHTA and FQGNSA. The V segment lost 4 bases and the J segment 1 base; nucleotides outside the gene matches: 7. The DNA for the CDR3 is TGTGCCAGCAGCTATCGGGGGGGCCTGGGCACAGATACGCAGTATTTT. Translation: CASSYRGGLGTDTQYF.

The chain joins TRBV5-6 to TRBJ2-3; the D gene is possibly TRBD2 (5 bases). This CDR3 spans 16 amino acids. Germline V gene lookup returns CDR1 SGHDT and CDR2 YYEEEE. Trimming left V 0 bases short and J 0 bases short, with 11 bases between. This CDR3 is CASSLELRTSTDTQYF. As DNA, the CDR3 is TGTGCCAGCAGCTTGGAACTGCGGACTAGCACAGATACGCAGTATTTT.

The rearrangement uses TRBV7-3 and TRBJ1-1; possibly TRBD1 for D (6 bases). Trimming left V 5 bases short and J 3 bases short, with 10 bases between. From germline, CDR1 is SGHTA and CDR2 FQGTGA. The CDR3 length is 13 residues. CDR3 region: CASSRRTDTEAFF. The CDR3 bases are TGTGCCAGCAGCCGCCGGACAGACACTGAAGCTTTCTTT.

The chain is built from TRBV18 and TRBJ2-5, with D tentatively TRBD1 (6 bases). CDR3 length equals 13 residues. The V end lost 2 bases, the J end lost 3 bases, and 7 bases lay between the germline ends. Germline CDR1 is KGHSH and CDR2 is LQKENI. For the CDR3, the DNA is TGTGCCAGCTCACCAAACAGGGAAGAGACCCAGTACTTC. Translated: CASSPNREETQYF.

This clone was detected once. This chain uses TRBV15 with TRBJ1-6; D is undetermined. Trimming removed 0 bases from V and 10 bases from J, with 25 bases in between. Looked up from germline, CDR1 is LNHNV and CDR2 is YYDKDF (reference sequence). This CDR3 is 19 amino acids long. CDR3 sequence (DNA): TGTGCCACCAGCAGAGATGTTGTACAGCCTAACCCTCATGGATCACCCCTCCACTTT. Protein product: CATSRDVVQPNPHGSPLHF.

CDR3 in amino acids: CASSPRTSGTDTQYF. DNA of the CDR3: TGTGCCAGCAGCCCACGGACTAGCGGCACAGATACGCAGTATTTT. V is TRBV9 and J is TRBJ2-3; TRBD2 matches at 9 bases. V was pared by 4 bases and J by 1 base, with 4 bases of the junction left unmatched. Per the germline V gene, CDR1 is SGDLS and CDR2 is YYNGEE. CDR3 length equals 15 residues. The full variable domain, rest sourced from reference TRBV9 and TRBJ2-3, is DSGVTQTPKHLITATGQRVTLRCSPRSGDLSVYWYQQSLDQGLQFLIQYYNGEERAKGNILERFSAQQFPDLHSELNLSSLELGDSALYFCASSPRTSGTDTQYFGPGTRLTVL.

This clone was seen once. This chain joins TRBV5-1 and TRBJ2-4, with D unresolved. This CDR3 is built from 13 residues. V lost 2 bases and J lost 0, with 3 bases in between. CDR1 and CDR2 from the germline V gene are SGHRS and YFSETQ. The CDR3 DNA follows: TGCGCCAGCAGCTTAGCAGCCAAAAACATTCAGTACTTC. Translation: CASSLAAKNIQYF.